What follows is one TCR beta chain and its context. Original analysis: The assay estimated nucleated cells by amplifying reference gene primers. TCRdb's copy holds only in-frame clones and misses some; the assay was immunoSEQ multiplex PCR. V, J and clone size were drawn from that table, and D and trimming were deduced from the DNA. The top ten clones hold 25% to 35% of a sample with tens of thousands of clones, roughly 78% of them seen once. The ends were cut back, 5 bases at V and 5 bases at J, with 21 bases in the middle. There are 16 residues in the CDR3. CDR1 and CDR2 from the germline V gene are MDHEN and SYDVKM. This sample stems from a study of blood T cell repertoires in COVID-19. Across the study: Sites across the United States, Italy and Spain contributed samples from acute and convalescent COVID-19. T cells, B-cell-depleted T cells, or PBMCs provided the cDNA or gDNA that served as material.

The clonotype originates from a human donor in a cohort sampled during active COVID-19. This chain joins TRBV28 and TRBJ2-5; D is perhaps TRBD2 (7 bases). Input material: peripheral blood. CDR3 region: CASSLLGLEGGETQYF. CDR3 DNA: TGTGCCAGCAGTCTCCTTGGACTGGAGGGGGGGGAGACCCAGTACTTC.